Following are 27 T cell receptor beta chains from one sample sequenced in a study of CD8+CD57+ T cells in acquired aplastic anemia. Selection for sequencing was limited to patients who had shown CD8+CD57+ cell expansion by flow cytometry. Investigators profiled TCR beta VDJ and CDR3 from genomic DNA template. Using its own MiXCR run on the reads, TCRdb lists one record per CDR3 protein. Of about 160,000 distinct CDR3 sequences in the sample, over 55% were seen once. Sequencing was done on a sample of sorted CD4+, CD8+, or CD8+CD57+ T cells (not recorded which) from PBMCs. The receptors come from a human donor with aplastic anemia.

The chain combines TRBV7-3 with TRBJ2-7, with D possibly being TRBD1 or TRBD2 (6 bases each). The CDR3 length is 14 residues. Germline CDR1 SGHTA, CDR2 FQGTGA. V was trimmed by 4 bases and J by 9 bases, leaving 19 bases between them. Here the CDR3 reads CASSSVGGLDTQYV. DNA of the CDR3: TGTGCCAGCAGCTCCGTGGGGGGCCTTGATACGCAGTACGTC.

This chain connects TRBV29-1 to TRBJ1-1, with D possibly TRBD1 on 6 matching bases. CDR1 SQVTM and CDR2 ANQGSEA come from the germline V gene. V lost 2 bases to trimming and J lost 8 bases, with 12 bases between them. CDR3 length equals 12 residues. The CDR3 coding sequence is TGCAGCGTTGAAAGGGACATCACCGAAGCTTTCTTT. Translated: CSVERDITEAFF.

The CDR3 DNA reads TGTGCCAGCAGTGACGGGTCCGTGACAGAACCCCTAGAGACCCAGTACTTC. This encodes CASSDGSVTEPLETQYF. J is TRBJ2-5 and V is TRBV25-1, with D possibly matching TRBD1 (5 bases). The germline CDR1 and CDR2 sequences are MGHDK and SYGVNS. V was shortened by 3 bases and J by 4 bases, with 21 bases between the two germline ends. The CDR3 covers 17 residues. The full variable domain, completed using reference TRBV25-1 and TRBJ2-5, is EADIYQTPRYLVIGTGKKITLECSQTMGHDKMYWYQQDPGMELHLIHYSYGVNSTEKGDLSSESTVSRIRTEHFPLTLESARPSHTSQYLCASSDGSVTEPLETQYFGPGTRLLVL.

Here the CDR3 DNA reads TGTGCCAGTAGTATTGGGGGTCCGAACACTGAAGCTTTCTTT. Translating it yields CASSIGGPNTEAFF. This chain joins TRBV19 and TRBJ1-1; D may be TRBD1 (5 bases). The V gene's germline CDR1 is LNHDA and CDR2 SQIVND (reference sequence). Trimming removed 3 bases from V and 1 base from J, with 9 bases in between. The CDR3 contains 14 residues.

This chain connects TRBV20-1 to TRBJ2-7, with D possibly matching TRBD2 (5 bases). The CDR3 length is 14 residues. Trimming pared 0 bases from V and 3 bases from J, leaving 12 bases between. CDR1 and CDR2 from the germline V gene are DFQATT and SNEGSKA (reference sequence). CDR3 region: CSARDIGELYEQYF. For the CDR3, the DNA is TGCAGTGCTAGAGATATCGGGGAGCTCTACGAGCAGTACTTC.

The chain employs TRBV10-2 and TRBJ2-1; D may be TRBD2 (6 bases). The CDR3 spans 12 residues. Germline loops: CDR1 WSHSY, CDR2 SAAADI. V was trimmed by 3 bases and J by 7 bases, leaving 7 bases between them. The CDR3 here is CASSERGNEQFF. The CDR3 bases are TGCGCCAGCAGTGAACGGGGGAATGAGCAGTTCTTC.

This clonotype was detected once. This chain connects TRBV24-1 to TRBJ2-5, with D possibly TRBD2 on 7 matching bases. From germline, CDR1 is KGHDR and CDR2 SFDVKD. The CDR3 is 13 amino acids. Trimming cost V 5 bases and J 5 bases, with 11 bases left between them. The CDR3 DNA follows: TGTGCCACCAGTGTTGGGGGGGGCGAGACCCAGTACTTC. Residues: CATSVGGGETQYF.

This clonotype was seen ten or more times. The gene calls are TRBV6-4 and TRBJ1-6; D gene unclear. Trimming took off 4 bases at V and 5 bases at J, with 6 bases between the two ends. The CDR3 has 13 amino acids. From germline, CDR1 is MRHNA and CDR2 SNTAGT. This CDR3 is CASSGTDNSPLHF. CDR3 bases: TGTGCCAGCAGTGGGACGGATAATTCACCCCTCCACTTT.

The chain carries TRBV9 and TRBJ1-2, with TRBD1 matching over 8 bases. The germline V gene encodes CDR1 SGDLS and CDR2 YYNGEE. The J segment lost 6 bases and the V segment lost 7 bases, leaving 5 bases of the junction unmatched. This CDR3 is built from 12 residues. The CDR3 loop is CASVDRVNGYTF. The CDR3 nucleotides are TGTGCCAGCGTGGACAGGGTTAATGGCTACACCTTC. Complete variable domain (other parts from reference TRBV9 and TRBJ1-2): DSGVTQTPKHLITATGQRVTLRCSPRSGDLSVYWYQQSLDQGLQFLIQYYNGEERAKGNILERFSAQQFPDLHSELNLSSLELGDSALYFCASVDRVNGYTFGSGTRLTVV.

This sequence joins TRBV2 and TRBJ1-5, with D perhaps matching TRBD1 (6 bases). The CDR3 extends over 14 amino acids. CDR1 SNHLY and CDR2 FYNNEI come from the germline V gene. The germline V and J ends were trimmed by 11 bases and 3 bases, with 17 bases remaining between them. The CDR3 bases are TGTGCCTCCCAAGGGGGGGCGCTCAATCAGCCCCAGCATTTT. Its protein is CASQGGALNQPQHF.

Comments on this clonotype: Mismatch with germline at one junction end may stem from a read error. V usage is TRBV10-3 and J usage is TRBJ2-7; a possible D gene is TRBD1 (5 bases). The CDR3 runs to 16 residues. CDR1 and CDR2 (germline): ENHRY, SYGVKD. CDR3 sequence: CASSYSWRQSSYEQYF. CDR3 DNA sequence: TGTGCCAGCAGTTACAGTTGGCGACAGAGCTCCTACGAGCAGTACTTC.

This chain uses TRBV6-4 with TRBJ2-2, with 9 positions matching TRBD2. The V gene's germline CDR1 is MRHNA and CDR2 SNTAGT. J lost 3 bases, V lost 5 bases, and 1 base had no gene match. The CDR3 consists of 14 residues. In nucleotides, the CDR3 is TGTGCCAGCAGTTTAGCGGGGGACACCGGGGAGCTGTTTTTT. Amino acids: CASSLAGDTGELFF.

The gene calls are TRBV7-9 and TRBJ2-3, with TRBD1 matching 8 bases. The J call could be wrong; TRBJ1-1 is a better fit for the DNA end. Germline V lookup: CDR1 SEHNR, CDR2 FQNEAQ (reference sequence). The CDR3 is 14 residues long. The CDR3 loop is CASRTDREATEAFF. CDR3 bases: TGTGCCAGCAGGACGGACAGGGAGGCCACTGAAGCTTTCTTT.

The rearrangement uses TRBV19 and TRBJ2-7; the D gene is possibly TRBD2 (5 bases). With 4 bases removed from V and 2 bases from J, the gap between germline ends came to 12 bases. Germline lookup yields CDR1 LNHDA and CDR2 SQIVND (reference sequence). The CDR3 has 14 amino acids. The DNA for the CDR3 is TGTGCCAGTAGTAGACTCAGAGGGCCCTACGAGCAGTACTTC. As protein: CASSRLRGPYEQYF.

Concerning this clonotype itself: This CDR3 is missing its conserved last phenylalanine or tryptophan, likely due to a read error. The DNA is left out, because the CDR3 cannot be placed on it with certainty; the CDR3 is given as TCRdb lists it. This chain connects TRBV28 to TRBJ2-7; TRBD2 is the table's D call and was not checked against the DNA. The CDR3 numbers 8 amino acids, ends counted. Germline assignment: CDR1 MDHEN and CDR2 SYDVKM. The CDR3 reads CASSSGAG.

This chain connects TRBV10-2 to TRBJ2-7; no firm D call. The V gene's germline CDR1 is WSHSY and CDR2 SAAADI. The CDR3 totals 11 residues. The V end was cut by 2 bases, the J end by 5 bases, with 4 bases between. The CDR3 loop reads CASSEPHEQYF. The DNA of the CDR3 is TGCGCCAGCAGTGAGCCCCACGAGCAGTACTTC.

Only one count was recorded for this clonotype. The gene calls are TRBV10-3 and TRBJ1-1; no definite D call. CDR1 and CDR2 from the germline V gene are ENHRY and SYGVKD. The V end lost 3 bases, the J end lost 0 bases, and 8 bases lay between the germline ends. The CDR3 contains 14 residues. CDR3 region: CAISDNSLNTEAFF. The CDR3 nucleotides read TGTGCCATCAGTGACAACTCCCTGAACACTGAAGCTTTCTTT.

The chain links TRBV6-2 or TRBV6-3 to TRBJ1-5, with 7 bases identical to TRBD1. From germline, CDR1 is MNHEY and CDR2 SVGEGT. J was trimmed by 7 bases and V by 3 bases; bases with no gene match: 15. This CDR3 region has 17 residues. CDR3 sequence: CASSYGLGGIREQPQHF. CDR3 coding DNA: TGTGCCAGCAGTTATGGATTAGGGGGCATCAGGGAGCAGCCCCAGCATTTT.

The chain couples TRBV9 to TRBJ2-2; TRBD2 matches at 7 bases. The CDR3 is made up of 14 amino acids. The trim removed 6 bases at V and 3 bases at J, leaving 5 bases unmatched. Looked up from germline, CDR1 is SGDLS and CDR2 is YYNGEE. CDR3 amino acids: CASTLSGDTGELFF. DNA for the CDR3: TGTGCCAGCACCCTCAGCGGGGACACCGGGGAGCTGTTTTTT.

V gene TRBV7-2 combines with J gene TRBJ2-7, with no clear D. Germline lookup yields CDR1 SGHTA and CDR2 FQGNSA. The CDR3 sequence is 12 residues long. With 3 bases removed from V and 6 bases from J, the gap between germline ends came to 9 bases. The CDR3 sequence is CASSFIDSEQYV. The CDR3 region has the DNA TGTGCCAGCAGCTTTATAGATTCCGAGCAGTACGTC.

This rearrangement joins TRBV5-6 to TRBJ2-3; 9 nucleotides align to TRBD2. This CDR3 has 18 amino acids. Germline V gene data show CDR1 as SGHDT and CDR2 as YYEEEE. The V gene end was trimmed by 2 bases and the J gene end by 0 bases; junction bases not matched to a gene: 10. DNA of the CDR3: TGTGCCAGCAGCTTAGTCATCCCTAGCGGGACAAGCACAGATACGCAGTATTTT. It translates to CASSLVIPSGTSTDTQYF.

The V call is TRBV9, the J call TRBJ2-2; D gene uncertain. Between the trimmed V and J ends, which lost 3 bases and 3 bases, there was a span of 6 bases. Germline values: CDR1 SGDLS, CDR2 YYNGEE. CDR3 size: 13 residues. CDR3 nucleotides: TGTGCCAGCAGCGCCACATACACCGGGGAGCTGTTTTTT. Its translation is CASSATYTGELFF. The variable domain in full, with the rest retrieved from reference TRBV9 and TRBJ2-2, is DSGVTQTPKHLITATGQRVTLRCSPRSGDLSVYWYQQSLDQGLQFLIQYYNGEERAKGNILERFSAQQFPDLHSELNLSSLELGDSALYFCASSATYTGELFFGEGSRLTVL.

This chain uses TRBV10-3 with TRBJ2-2; weak D call: TRBD2 (5 bases). Per the germline V gene, CDR1 is ENHRY and CDR2 is SYGVKD. The CDR3 loop spans 16 amino acids. Trimming stripped 4 bases from V and 6 bases from J, with 18 bases between. CDR3 nucleotides: TGTGCCATCAGTGCAACTAGTCCGCGGTCCTCCGGGGAGCTGTTTTTT. It yields the protein CAISATSPRSSGELFF.

The chain employs TRBV15 and TRBJ1-2; possibly TRBD1 for D (5 bases). The V and J ends lost 1 base and 8 bases respectively, with 14 bases between them. Germline V gives CDR1 LNHNV, CDR2 YYDKDF (reference sequence). The CDR3 spans 14 residues. The CDR3 nucleotides are TGTGCCACCAGCAGAGGAGATGAGGGGTCGGGCTACACCTTC. It yields the protein CATSRGDEGSGYTF.

This chain joins TRBV9 and TRBJ1-1, with 7 bases that match TRBD1. Germline values: CDR1 SGDLS, CDR2 YYNGEE. The CDR3 sequence is 13 residues long. The J segment lost 5 bases and the V segment lost 0 bases, leaving 1 base of the junction unmatched. The CDR3 bases are TGTGCCAGCAGCGTAGTACAGGGGACTGAAGCTTTCTTT. Amino acid sequence: CASSVVQGTEAFF.

The chain combines TRBV6-1 with TRBJ1-6, with 7 positions matching TRBD1. J was trimmed by 8 bases and V by 5 bases; bases with no gene match: 9. This CDR3 is built from 15 residues. Germline V gene data show CDR1 as MNHNS and CDR2 as SASEGT. The CDR3 region is CASSYGARGDSPLHF. In DNA, the CDR3 is TGTGCCAGCAGTTACGGGGCCAGGGGGGATTCACCCCTCCACTTT.

V and J are TRBV12-5 and TRBJ1-3; D possibly corresponds to TRBD1 (5 bases). Trimming removed 3 bases from V and 8 bases from J, with 5 bases in between. CDR1 and CDR2 from the germline V gene are LGHNT and FRNRAP. The length of the CDR3 is 11 residues. CDR3 sequence: CASGLGDTIYF. For the CDR3, the DNA is TGTGCTAGTGGTTTAGGGGACACCATATATTTT. Complete variable domain (other parts from reference TRBV12-5 and TRBJ1-3): DARVTQTPRHKVTEMGQEVTMRCQPILGHNTVFWYRQTMMQGLELLAYFRNRAPLDDSGMPKDRFSAEMPDATLATLKIQPSEPRDSAVYFCASGLGDTIYFGEGSWLTVV.